These 10 T cell receptor beta chains originate from one sample sequenced in a study of circulating and synovial CD4+ cells in juvenile arthritis (dated by TCRdb to the mid-2010s). Preparation of the library involved the immunoSEQ multiplex PCR assay. Imported from immuneACCESS, the table was reduced by TCRdb to in-frame sequences with V and J called. These copies leave out some clones; in studies compared against another copy, an unresolved V gene accounts for under half, and the cause of the remainder is not known. The sample contains about 16,000 clones, around 91% of them found a single time. Of the sample, less than 0.9% falls within the top ten clones. The sample consisted of CD4+ T cells from blood. Source of these receptors: a human donor with juvenile idiopathic arthritis.

This chain connects TRBV5-6 to TRBJ1-2, with 7 bases that match TRBD1. V lost 4 bases and J lost 4; bases outside the gene matches: 19. The CDR3 contains 18 residues. The germline V gene has CDR1 SGHDT and CDR2 YYEEEE. The CDR3: CASSPAGTDKLGGYGYTF. In DNA form, the CDR3 reads TGTGCCAGCAGCCCCGCCGGGACAGATAAGCTGGGGGGCTATGGCTACACCTTC. Together with reference TRBV5-6 and TRBJ1-2, the CDR3 gives the full variable domain: DAGVTQSPTHLIKTRGQQVTLRCSPKSGHDTVSWYQQALGQGPQFIFQYYEEEERQRGNFPDRFSGHQFPNYSSELNVNALLLGDSALYLCASSPAGTDKLGGYGYTFGSGTRLTVV.

This clone came up once. The V call is TRBV6-5, the J call TRBJ2-5; D remains ambiguous. Germline V gene lookup returns CDR1 MNHEY and CDR2 SVGAGI. The CDR3 loop spans 16 amino acids. Trimming removed 2 bases from V and 4 bases from J, with 17 bases in between. CDR3 in DNA: TGTGCCAGCAGTTACGAGGCGCACAACGGCCCAGAGACCCAGTACTTC. Protein sequence: CASSYEAHNGPETQYF.

This chain uses TRBV19 with TRBJ2-2, with 7 bases identical to TRBD2. This CDR3 spans 14 amino acids. The trim removed 7 bases at V and 4 bases at J, leaving 6 bases unmatched. CDR1 is LNHDA and CDR2 is SQIVND in the germline V gene (reference sequence). CDR3 coding DNA: TGTGCCAGTAAGCTAGCGGACTTCACCGGGGAGCTGTTTTTT. It yields the protein CASKLADFTGELFF.

This chain links TRBV29-1 with TRBJ2-1; the D gene is possibly TRBD2 (6 bases). CDR1 is SQVTM, CDR2 ANQGSEA, per germline. The CDR3 sequence is 17 residues long. Trimming removed 3 bases from V and 0 bases from J, with 18 bases in between. CDR3: CSVEATGVFFSYNEQFF. CDR3 DNA sequence: TGCAGCGTTGAGGCAACGGGGGTTTTCTTCTCCTACAATGAGCAGTTCTTC.

The chain carries TRBV27 and TRBJ1-3, with TRBD1 as a possible D gene (5 bases). The V end was cut by 6 bases, the J end by 2 bases, with 11 bases between. The CDR3 covers 14 residues. Germline values: CDR1 MNHEY, CDR2 SMNVEV (reference sequence). The CDR3 DNA reads TGTGCCAGCAGCCCAGGGACTGCTGGAAACACCATATATTTT. As protein: CASSPGTAGNTIYF.

The rearrangement uses TRBV6-4 and TRBJ2-5, with a possible D match to TRBD1 (5 bases). Trimming pared 2 bases from V and 1 base from J, leaving 17 bases between. Germline CDR1 MRHNA, CDR2 SNTAGT. The CDR3 is 17 amino acids. The CDR3 region is CASSDTQDYRAQETQYF. The DNA of the CDR3 is TGTGCCAGCAGTGACACACAGGATTATAGGGCCCAAGAGACCCAGTACTTC.

V and J are TRBV18 and TRBJ1-2, with 7 bases matching TRBD1. The CDR3 spans 15 residues. Germline CDR1 is KGHSH and CDR2 is LQKENI. V gave up 3 bases and J gave up 8 bases; unmatched junction bases: 12. The CDR3 loop is CASSPVTGRGIGYTF. For the CDR3, the DNA is TGTGCCAGCTCACCCGTGACAGGGAGAGGGATCGGCTACACCTTC.

This clone was seen a handful of times. This sequence joins TRBV9 and TRBJ1-2; 8 bases are a match to TRBD1. Germline V gene lookup returns CDR1 SGDLS and CDR2 YYNGEE. Germline trimming cut 0 bases from V and 4 bases from J; bases unmatched to any gene: 8. CDR3 length: 16 amino acids. The CDR3 bases are TGTGCCAGCAGCGTAGACCCGGGACAGGTGGTCTATGGCTACACCTTC. Translation gives CASSVDPGQVVYGYTF.

The chain links TRBV10-3 to TRBJ2-5; 9 nucleotides match TRBD2. The J call may be mistaken, given a closer DNA end match to TRBJ2-7. Per germline, CDR1 ENHRY and CDR2 SYGVKD. The CDR3 has 14 residues. CDR3 nucleotide sequence: TGTGCCTCTGGGCAGGCGGGAGGGGGGTACGAGCAGTACTTC. Its translation is CASGQAGGGYEQYF.

The rearrangement uses TRBV4-3 and TRBJ2-7, with TRBD2 identical over 8 bases. The CDR3 has 19 residues. Germline V CDR1 and CDR2: LGHNA, YSLEER. J was trimmed by 1 base and V by 0 bases; bases with no gene match: 14. CDR3 protein: CASSQELGGSGTRSYEQYF. The CDR3 nucleotides are TGCGCCAGCAGCCAAGAGCTTGGGGGGTCCGGGACTAGGTCCTACGAGCAGTACTTC.